One sample yielded the 8 T cell receptor beta chains listed below, sequenced in a study of cytomegalovirus exposure and HLA in healthy donors. Primers included in the PCR were 60 Vbeta and 13 Jbeta primers. The repertoire was sequenced with immunoSEQ multiplex PCR; TCRdb's copy has only in-frame clones and lacks some. The sample has over 200,000 clones, more than 75% seen once. The sequencing sample was made of PBMCs. The receptor source for this set is a human donor in good health.

This clone appeared once. The rearrangement links TRBV19 to TRBJ1-1; no reliable D call. This CDR3 is 13 amino acids long. Germline-derived CDR1 and CDR2 are LNHDA and SQIVND (reference sequence). V was cut by 6 bases and J by 4 bases, with 12 bases left in between. CDR3 nucleotides: TGTGCCAGTAGGACGAGTTCAGGCACTGAAGCTTTCTTT. It translates to CASRTSSGTEAFF. Full variable domain (remainder filled in from reference TRBV19 and TRBJ1-1): DGGITQSPKYLFRKEGQNVTLSCEQNLNHDAMYWYRQDPGQGLRLIYYSQIVNDFQKGDIAEGYSVSREKKESFPLTVTSAQKNPTAFYLCASRTSSGTEAFFGQGTRLTVV.

The rearrangement links TRBV29-1 to TRBJ1-1; D perhaps matches TRBD1 (6 bases). Trimming took off 6 bases at V and 4 bases at J, with 12 bases between the two ends. This CDR3 region has 12 residues. Per germline, CDR1 SQVTM and CDR2 ANQGSEA. For the CDR3, the DNA is TGCAGCGTAGTACAGGGTGGCACTGAAGCTTTCTTT. It translates to CSVVQGGTEAFF.

This clone has a single count. The chain combines TRBV28 with TRBJ2-1; 11 positions match TRBD2. The CDR3 is 15 residues long. The germline CDR1 and CDR2 sequences are MDHEN and SYDVKM. Trimming cost V 6 bases and J 4 bases; bases outside gene matches: 5. The CDR3 bases are TGTGCCAGCAGCTCACTAGCGGGAGATTACAATGAGCAGTTCTTC. This gives the protein CASSSLAGDYNEQFF.

The rearrangement uses TRBV4-1 and TRBJ2-5; 8 nucleotides match TRBD1. The germline V gene has CDR1 MGHRA and CDR2 YSYEKL. The CDR3 has 17 amino acids. J lost 2 bases, V lost 1 base, and 9 bases had no gene match. The CDR3 nucleotides are TGCGCCAGCAGCCAAGTCAGTAGGGGGACAGGACAAGAGACCCAGTACTTC. Its translation is CASSQVSRGTGQETQYF.

This clone was picked up a small number of times. The V and J genes are TRBV6-6 and TRBJ2-7; 7 bases map to TRBD2. The CDR3 consists of 15 residues. Germline trimming cut 5 bases from V and 2 bases from J; bases unmatched to any gene: 9. Looked up from germline, CDR1 is MNHNY and CDR2 is SVGAGI (reference sequence). In DNA form, the CDR3 reads TGTGCCAGCAGTCAAAAGCGGGATTGGGCCTACGAGCAGTACTTC. This gives the protein CASSQKRDWAYEQYF.

The rearrangement uses TRBV5-6 and TRBJ1-4; D may be TRBD1 (6 bases). V lost 0 bases and J lost 1, with 7 bases in between. The CDR3 is 15 residues long. CDR1 and CDR2 from the germline V gene are SGHDT and YYEEEE. Here the CDR3 DNA reads TGTGCCAGCAGCTTGGAGGGGGTAACTAATGAAAAACTGTTTTTT. Its protein is CASSLEGVTNEKLFF.

The CDR3 DNA follows: TGCGCCAGCAGCCAAGAAAGCCGGGGACAGAGTTTCGCCGGGGAGCTGTTTTTT. Protein: CASSQESRGQSFAGELFF. The V call is TRBV4-1, the J call TRBJ2-2; 7 bases align to TRBD1. V lost 0 bases and J lost 6; bases outside the gene matches: 13. Germline values: CDR1 MGHRA, CDR2 YSYEKL. This CDR3 spans 18 amino acids.

The chain uses TRBV7-9 and TRBJ2-3; D is uncertain. The CDR3 sequence is 14 residues long. V lost 1 base to trimming and J lost 4 bases, with 9 bases between them. Germline CDR1 and CDR2: SEHNR and FQNEAQ (reference sequence). The CDR3 sequence is CASSLELSADTQYF. CDR3 nucleotides: TGTGCCAGCAGCTTAGAACTATCCGCAGATACGCAGTATTTT. Drawing the rest from reference TRBV7-9 and TRBJ2-3, the complete variable domain is DTGVSQNPRHKITKRGQNVTFRCDPISEHNRLYWYRQTLGQGPEFLTYFQNEAQLEKSRLLSDRFSAERPKGSFSTLEIQRTEQGDSAMYLCASSLELSADTQYFGPGTRLTVL.